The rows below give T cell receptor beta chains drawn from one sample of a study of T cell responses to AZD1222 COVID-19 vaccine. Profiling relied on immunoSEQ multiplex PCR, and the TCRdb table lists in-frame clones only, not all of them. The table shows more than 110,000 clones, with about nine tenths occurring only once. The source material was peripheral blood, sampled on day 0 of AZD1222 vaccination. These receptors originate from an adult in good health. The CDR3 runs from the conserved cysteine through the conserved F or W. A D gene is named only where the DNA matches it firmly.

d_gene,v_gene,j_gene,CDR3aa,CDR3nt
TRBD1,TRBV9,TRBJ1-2,CASSVPGQEHHYGYTF,TGTGCCAGCAGCGTCCCCGGACAGGAGCACCACTATGGCTACACCTTC
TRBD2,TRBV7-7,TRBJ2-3,CASSPSGGTDTQYF,TGTGCCAGCAGCCCTAGCGGGGGCACAGATACGCAGTATTTT
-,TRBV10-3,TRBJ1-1,CAITGAEGTEAFF,TGTGCCATCACCGGGGCCGAGGGGACTGAAGCTTTCTTT
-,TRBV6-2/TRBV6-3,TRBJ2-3,CASSPQQPGPQAFTDTQYF,TGTGCCAGCAGCCCGCAACAACCGGGACCCCAAGCCTTCACAGATACGCAGTATTTT
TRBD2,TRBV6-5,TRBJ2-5,CASSYGGREETQYF,TGTGCCAGCAGTTACGGGGGGAGGGAAGAGACCCAGTACTTC
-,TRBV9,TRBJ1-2,CASSVGREAGGYTF,TGTGCCAGCAGCGTAGGGCGAGAGGCTGGTGGCTACACCTTC
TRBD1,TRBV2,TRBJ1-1,CASSVDRGVEGAFF,TGTGCCAGCAGTGTTGACAGGGGTGTTGAGGGAGCTTTCTTT
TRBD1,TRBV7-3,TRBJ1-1,CASSDRQGGTEAFF,TGTGCCAGCAGCGATAGACAGGGGGGGACTGAAGCTTTCTTT
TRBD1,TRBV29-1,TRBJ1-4,CSAGGQTNEKLFF,TGCAGCGCGGGGGGACAGACGAATGAAAAACTGTTTTTT
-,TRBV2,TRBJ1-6,CASSEGRRNSPLHF,TGTGCCAGCAGCGAAGGACGGAGAAATTCACCCCTCCACTTT
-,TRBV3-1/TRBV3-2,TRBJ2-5,CASSSSGPQQYF,TGTGCCAGCAGCTCCTCGGGACCCCAACAGTACTTC
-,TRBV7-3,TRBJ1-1,CASSSGLNTEAFF,TGTGCCAGCAGCTCGGGACTGAACACTGAAGCTTTCTTT
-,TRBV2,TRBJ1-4,CASSAGWNEKLFF,TGTGCCAGCAGTGCCGGCTGGAATGAAAAACTGTTTTTT
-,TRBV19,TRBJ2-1,CASSIGGLGGGRYNEQFF,TGTGCCAGTAGTATCGGGGGACTAGGGGGCGGGCGCTACAATGAGCAGTTCTTC